The rows below give T cell receptor beta chains drawn from one sample of a study of cytomegalovirus exposure and HLA in healthy donors. Profiled with immunoSEQ multiplex PCR; TCRdb holds only in-frame clones, not every one. Among about 220,000 clones listed, over 80% were seen once. Source material: PBMCs. The receptors originated from a woman between 18 and 30 years old in good health and CMV-seronegative. The CDR3 runs from the conserved cysteine through the conserved F or W. Fields, in order: CDR3 protein, V gene, J gene.

CASSLAGGMNTEAFF	TRBV11-3	TRBJ1-1
CASSVDPGGLNYGYTF	TRBV9	TRBJ1-2
CASSTSGAPLYQETQYF	TRBV28	TRBJ2-5
CASSLGASSYNEQFF	TRBV5-1	TRBJ2-1
CASSLDFPTSGTGGAGYTF	TRBV5-1	TRBJ1-2
CASSQDRRGASGRVEQYF	TRBV14	TRBJ2-7
CASSLGRAFGNTEAFF	TRBV7-2	TRBJ1-1
CASSEQGAPHNYGYTF	TRBV6-1	TRBJ1-2
CAWAGGGRPSESNTEAFF	TRBV30	TRBJ1-1
CASSFSGITGELFF	TRBV11-3	TRBJ2-2
CATAPGQGVQPQHF	TRBV6-6	TRBJ1-5
CASSAAGGDETQYF	TRBV5-1	TRBJ2-5
CASSLRSGSDEQYF	TRBV7-9	TRBJ2-7
CSAPHGETQYF	TRBV20-1	TRBJ2-5
CASSLARGATEAFF	TRBV5-6	TRBJ1-1
CAWSVYQGAGYTF	TRBV30	TRBJ1-2
CATSRGGDSSLTNEKLFF	TRBV15	TRBJ1-4
CASSPMNTGVVPDTQYF	TRBV18	TRBJ2-3
CASRAGGPGNTIYF	TRBV28	TRBJ1-3
CARSSGANVLTF	TRBV6-1	TRBJ2-6
CASSEVTGGNTIYF	TRBV6-1	TRBJ1-3
CASSPHGTNGELFF	TRBV7-2	TRBJ2-2
CASSLAVLEQYF	TRBV11-2	TRBJ2-7
CASSFFTGTGANEAFF	TRBV5-1	TRBJ1-1
CASSPRSGSGSTEAFF	TRBV18	TRBJ1-1
CASTRDITDTQYF	TRBV7-2	TRBJ2-3
CASSLGSLKEQYF	TRBV5-5	TRBJ2-7
CATGAPRKDTQYF	TRBV5-4	TRBJ2-3
CASSLALPGGTQYF	TRBV7-2	TRBJ2-5
CASSRDRYQETQYF	TRBV7-2	TRBJ2-5
CASSFIHEQYF	TRBV5-6	TRBJ2-7
CASSYSDTVSYEQYF	TRBV6-5	TRBJ2-7
CASNSGGRAGGYTF	TRBV6-5	TRBJ1-2
CASMGVYTEAFF	TRBV25-1	TRBJ1-1
CASSIRQVNTDTQYF	TRBV27	TRBJ2-3
CASSLRGFSGGYNEQFF	TRBV28	TRBJ2-1
CASSYMYEQYF	TRBV6-5	TRBJ2-7
CASRGGTSFFPYF	TRBV2	TRBJ2-7
CAIGLAGEDPYEQYF	TRBV10-3	TRBJ2-7
CASSETGPNTGELFF	TRBV2	TRBJ2-2
CASSVVGGDTEAFF	TRBV9	TRBJ1-1
CASSLALEANYGYTF	TRBV7-8	TRBJ1-2
CAWSQTGLAGNEQYF	TRBV30	TRBJ2-7
CASVAGGYNEQFF	TRBV6-6	TRBJ2-1
CASSPLREAEAFF	TRBV11-2	TRBJ1-1
CASSSVFGGNTEAFF	TRBV7-9	TRBJ1-1
CASTTGANQPQHF	TRBV19	TRBJ1-5
CASSQVSTDSGNTIYF	TRBV4-1	TRBJ1-3
CASSTDRGQFYEQYF	TRBV6-5	TRBJ2-7
CASSLRGSGGNEKLFF	TRBV7-2	TRBJ1-4
CASSRRRTGYGYTF	TRBV7-2	TRBJ1-2
CASSQEGGYGYTF	TRBV4-2	TRBJ1-2
CASSVEGALTGELFF	TRBV9	TRBJ2-2
CASSAGRTGRQETQYF	TRBV18	TRBJ2-5
CASSPRVRGTSGSGDEQFF	TRBV9	TRBJ2-1